This T cell receptor (beta chain) was identified during a study of siplizumab effects on memory and regulatory T cells. Notes on this clone: The antigen is undetermined.

CDR1 MNHEY and CDR2 SMNVEV come from the germline V gene (reference sequence). The CDR3 covers 15 residues. After removal of 6 bases from V and 3 bases from J, the junction contained 11 bases not matched to a gene. Per individual sample, 9.9 x 10^4 or so TCR templates were assayed. Clones were read by immunoSEQ multiplex PCR, and TCRdb kept only the in-frame ones, dropping some. This table holds over 95,000 clones, around 93% found once. Study results and caveats: Few alloreactive clones mapped to unstimulated subsets. Memory T cells appeared less diverse than naive cells, which seemed to contribute substantially to alloresponse.

The sample consisted of non-Treg CD4+ T cells sorted from blood. The chain joins TRBV27 to TRBJ2-7; 7 nucleotides line up with TRBD1. The clonotype was recovered from a human donor in good health. In DNA form, the CDR3 reads TGTGCCAGCAGACGTGACAGGGTACGCATCTACGAGCAGTACTTC. This encodes CASRRDRVRIYEQYF.